This TCR beta chain was sequenced during a study of T cells expressing NK-cell markers. About the research overall: The TCR beta repertoires were obtained from sorted CD3+CD56+NKG2C+, CD3+CD56+NKG2C- and CD3+CD56-NKG2C+ T cells.

This CDR3 has 15 residues. The germline V gene has CDR1 LGHNA and CDR2 YSLEER. What made the TCR beta cDNA was 5'RACE template switching with UMIs. For each CDR3 protein, TCRdb gives one entry from its re-call of the 5' RACE reads, without DNA. In total, the table holds about 260,000 distinct CDR3 sequences. The J gene is TRBJ1-2, the V gene TRBV4-3. Sequenced: blood T cells: a sorted CD56 or NKG2C T cell subset, CD4+ or CD8+ T cells, or bulk PBMC T cells (not recorded which). This receptor was obtained from a woman between 18 and 75 years old in good health. The chain's CDR3 is CASSQDSGASYGYTF.